This is a list of T cell receptor beta chains from one sample in a study of shared clonotypes between healthy human individuals. Assay: immunoSEQ multiplex PCR; the TCRdb copy retains only in-frame clones and omits some. The sample contains under 1 million clones, nearly 95% of which appear only once. The sequencing input was naive CD8+ T cells sorted from blood. All receptors come from a man between 25 and 39 years old in good health. Both conserved end residues are part of each CDR3. The order of the fields is D gene, clone size, J gene, V gene, CDR3 DNA, CDR3 protein. A D gene is named only where the DNA matches it firmly. Only some rows state a clone size, as once, few, many or a class for expanded clones.

TRBD2	.	TRBJ2-5	TRBV7-9	TGTGCCAGCAGCTCCGCTTTAGCGGGGGAGAGAGAGACCCAGTACTTC	CASSSALAGERETQYF
.	.	TRBJ2-1	TRBV14	TGTGCCAGCAGCCAAGCCAAGGAGACCGGGACGAGCTCCTACAATGAGCAGTTCTTC	CASSQAKETGTSSYNEQFF
.	.	TRBJ1-5	TRBV2	TGTGCCAGCAGTGTCAGGGCCGGGGATCAGCCCCAGCATTTT	CASSVRAGDQPQHF
.	.	TRBJ2-7	TRBV7-9	TGTGCCAGCAGCCCAAAGACAGGCTTCGAGCAGTACTTC	CASSPKTGFEQYF
TRBD1	.	TRBJ1-2	TRBV7-9	TGTGCCAGCAGCAGACAGGGGGCCAACTATGGCTACACCTTC	CASSRQGANYGYTF
.	.	TRBJ1-1	TRBV19	TGTGCCAGTAAAGGGGGTTTAGGGGACACTGAAGCTTTCTTT	CASKGGLGDTEAFF
TRBD2	once	TRBJ2-2	TRBV14	TGTGCCAGCAGCCCCTGGACTAGCGGAGGGGTCACCGGGGAGCTGTTTTTT	CASSPWTSGGVTGELFF
.	.	TRBJ2-1	TRBV2	TGTGCCAGCAGTGGGATCGGGGTCTCTAACGGTACCTACAATGAGCAGTTCTTC	CASSGIGVSNGTYNEQFF
.	.	TRBJ1-2	TRBV7-2	TGTGCCCTCGACCGGGCTAGCTCCCTCTATGGCTACACCTTC	CALDRASSLYGYTF
TRBD2	once	TRBJ2-5	TRBV7-9	TGTGCCAGCAGCTTACGCTCCGGACTAGCTAGTGAGACCCAGTACTTC	CASSLRSGLASETQYF
TRBD1	.	TRBJ1-2	TRBV30	TGTGCCTGGAACAGGGGATACGGCTACACCTTC	CAWNRGYGYTF
.	.	TRBJ2-7	TRBV2	TGTGCCAGCAAGGCTAGCGTCGGATCCTACGAGCAGTACTTC	CASKASVGSYEQYF
.	.	TRBJ1-1	TRBV4-1	TGCGCCAGCAGCCAAGGGCCGGGGACTGAAGCTTTCTTT	CASSQGPGTEAFF
.	.	TRBJ2-5	TRBV28	TGTGCCAGCAGTTGGACCCTCGGGGAGACCCAGTACTTC	CASSWTLGETQYF
.	once	TRBJ1-5	TRBV27	TGTGCCAGCAGTTCGCTGTATAGCAATCAGCCCCAGCATTTT	CASSSLYSNQPQHF
TRBD2	once	TRBJ2-7	TRBV28	TGTGCCAGCAGTTTGCAGCGGGAGGGAGGCGAGCAGTACTTC	CASSLQREGGEQYF
.	.	TRBJ1-1	TRBV5-6	TGTGCCAGCAGCTTGGGGGCCCTTCCGAACACTGAAGCTTTCTTT	CASSLGALPNTEAFF
.	.	TRBJ1-1	TRBV2	TGTGCCAGCGGAACAGGGAGGAACACTGAAGCTTTCTTT	CASGTGRNTEAFF
.	.	TRBJ2-7	TRBV7-2	TGTGCCAGCAGCTTAGGAGACAGGAGAACCTACGAGCAGTACTTC	CASSLGDRRTYEQYF
TRBD1	.	TRBJ1-2	TRBV14	TGTGCCAGCAGCCTGACTAGGGACAGGGCCCTAGATGGCTACACCTTC	CASSLTRDRALDGYTF
.	.	TRBJ2-7	TRBV28	TGTGCCAGCAGTTTCTCCGGGAGCGGGTACGAGCAGTACTTC	CASSFSGSGYEQYF
TRBD2	.	TRBJ2-1	TRBV10-3	TGTGCCATCAGTGAGGGGCTAGCGGGAGGGCCATCACCCTACAATGAGCAGTTCTTC	CAISEGLAGGPSPYNEQFF
.	.	TRBJ2-1	TRBV5-1	TGCGCCAGCAGCCTGATAGGGGATGAGCAGTTCTTC	CASSLIGDEQFF
.	.	TRBJ2-1	TRBV7-9	TGTGCCAGCAGCCCTGTACTAGATTCTTCAGGTGAGCAGTTCTTC	CASSPVLDSSGEQFF
.	.	TRBJ2-2	TRBV27	TGTGCCAGCAGTCAGTCTCGTACCGGGGAGCTGTTTTTT	CASSQSRTGELFF
.	.	TRBJ2-7	TRBV7-3	TGTGCCAGCTCCCTGGGTGCAGGGTACGAGCAGTACTTC	CASSLGAGYEQYF
.	.	TRBJ2-1	TRBV29-1	TGCAGCGCCCCGACAGCGAAAAGCCCTTTTAATGAGCAGTTCTTC	CSAPTAKSPFNEQFF
.	.	TRBJ2-7	TRBV5-3	TGTGCCAGAAGCTTGCTACCTTCATCGGGTTACGAGCAGTACTTC	CARSLLPSSGYEQYF
TRBD2	.	TRBJ2-1	TRBV9	TGTGCCAGCAGCGTAGAGGGGACTAGCGGGAGAGGGGATGAGCAGTTCTTC	CASSVEGTSGRGDEQFF
TRBD2	.	TRBJ2-1	TRBV10-3	TGTGCCATCAGGGTTACCGGGACTAGCAGTTTCGATGAGCAGTTCTTC	CAIRVTGTSSFDEQFF
TRBD1	.	TRBJ2-5	TRBV9	TGTGCCAGCAGCGACCCGGGACAGGGCTACCAAGAGACCCAGTACTTC	CASSDPGQGYQETQYF
.	.	TRBJ2-3	TRBV7-8	TGTGCCAGCAGTCCCCACCCCACAGCGGAATACACAGATACGCAGTATTTT	CASSPHPTAEYTDTQYF
.	.	TRBJ2-1	TRBV9	TGTGCCAGCAGCTTCGGCGGGGTCCCGGGGGATGAGCAGTTCTTC	CASSFGGVPGDEQFF
.	.	TRBJ1-4	TRBV13	TGTGCCAGCAGCTTCTCGGAACGGATAAATGAAAAACTGTTTTTT	CASSFSERINEKLFF
.	.	TRBJ2-1	TRBV21-1	TGTGCCAGCAGCCCGGGATATCCATCCTCTTACAATGAGCAGTTCTTC	CASSPGYPSSYNEQFF
TRBD1	.	TRBJ2-7	TRBV6-6	TGTGCCAGCACAGGACAGGGGGCCAGCGAGCAGTACTTC	CASTGQGASEQYF
.	once	TRBJ2-7	TRBV4-3	TGCGCCAGCAGCCAAGCCTACTTCTACGAGCAGTACTTC	CASSQAYFYEQYF